Reported below is one TCR beta chain. This record belongs to a study of T cells in localized non-small cell lung cancer. The CDR3 runs 15 residues. Germline V gene sequence: CDR1 GTSNPN, CDR2 SVGIG (reference sequence). V gave up 2 bases and J gave up 5 bases, with 17 bases separating them. Assay used: immunoSEQ multiplex PCR; TCRdb lists only in-frame clones, some missing. The sample has approximately 54,000 clones, around 83% seen once; the top ten hold about 20%. The receptor was isolated from a female donor older than 55 with stage II squamous cell lung carcinoma. The chain uses TRBV30 and TRBJ2-3, with a possible D match to TRBD1 (6 bases). Here the sequenced sample was peripheral blood, taken before any cancer treatment. The CDR3 protein is CAWSLVSGAKDTQYF. The CDR3 bases are TGTGCCTGGAGTTTGGTTTCAGGGGCAAAAGATACGCAGTATTTT.